One sample yielded the 21 T cell receptor beta chains listed below, sequenced in a study of blood T cell repertoires in COVID-19. Assay: immunoSEQ multiplex PCR; the TCRdb copy retains only in-frame clones and omits some. The sample includes approximately 270,000 clones, 86% of them seen just once. Sequenced: peripheral blood. The receptor source for this set is a man aged 35 to 55 with active or convalescent COVID-19.

The chain links TRBV15 to TRBJ2-5, with 9 bases aligning to TRBD1. The CDR3 runs to 13 residues. V was pared by 3 bases and J by 9 bases, with 5 bases of the junction left unmatched. Looked up from germline, CDR1 is LNHNV and CDR2 is YYDKDF (reference sequence). CDR3 residues: CATSRGQGSSQYF. The CDR3 DNA reads TGTGCCACCAGCAGGGGACAGGGTTCGTCCCAGTACTTC.

This clone was detected once. Within the sample, other DNA sequences also encode this same CDR3. This chain uses TRBV29-1 with TRBJ2-1; D call uncertain. In germline, CDR1 is SQVTM, CDR2 ANQGSEA. Trimming took off 5 bases at V and 3 bases at J, with 2 bases between the two ends. This CDR3 has 10 residues. The CDR3 DNA reads as TGCAGCGTTCTCTACAATGAGCAGTTCTTC. This codes for CSVLYNEQFF.

This CDR3 is CASSFSFASGGRNTGELFF. The CDR3 nucleotides are TGCGCCAGCAGCTTCTCCTTTGCGAGCGGGGGGAGGAACACCGGGGAGCTGTTTTTT. V is TRBV5-1 and J is TRBJ2-2; 9 positions agree with TRBD2. The CDR3 consists of 19 residues. Looked up from germline, CDR1 is SGHRS and CDR2 is YFSETQ. Unmatched junction bases numbered 12, after V lost 2 bases and J lost 1 base.

V and J are TRBV5-6 and TRBJ1-1; D remains ambiguous. Germline V gene sequence: CDR1 SGHDT, CDR2 YYEEEE. Trimming pared 4 bases from V and 8 bases from J, leaving 18 bases between. The CDR3 is 14 amino acids. CDR3 sequence reads: CASSPTAAGFEAFF. In DNA, the CDR3 is TGTGCCAGCAGCCCAACCGCCGCTGGCTTCGAAGCTTTCTTT.

The genes are TRBV19 and TRBJ2-2; TRBD1 might be the D (6 bases). The CDR3 is made up of 14 amino acids. V shed 8 bases and J shed 4 bases, with 14 bases lying between them. The germline V gene has CDR1 LNHDA and CDR2 SQIVND (reference sequence). CDR3 region: CASLLNRATGELFF. The CDR3 region has the DNA TGTGCCAGTCTCCTAAACAGGGCCACCGGGGAGCTGTTTTTT.

V usage is TRBV2 and J usage is TRBJ2-7, with a possible D match to TRBD1 (5 bases). Trimming stripped 5 bases from V and 5 bases from J, with 22 bases between. Looked up from germline, CDR1 is SNHLY and CDR2 is FYNNEI. There are 16 residues in the CDR3. CDR3 coding DNA: TGTGCCAGCAGTCAGAGTCTCCGGGCAGGGTGGAACGAGCAGTACTTC. As protein: CASSQSLRAGWNEQYF.

The CDR3 loop is CAWSVGPRETQYF. The CDR3 DNA is TGTGCCTGGAGTGTGGGCCCTCGGGAGACCCAGTACTTC. The chain uses TRBV30 and TRBJ2-5; the D is unclear. V was shortened by 0 bases and J by 5 bases, with 10 bases between the two germline ends. The CDR3 spans 13 residues. Germline V lookup: CDR1 GTSNPN, CDR2 SVGIG (reference sequence).

The chain recombines TRBV11-3 with TRBJ1-3, with D maybe TRBD1 (5 bases). V was pared by 5 bases and J by 0 bases, with 17 bases between. This CDR3 comprises 17 residues. CDR1 and CDR2 from the germline V gene are SGHNT and YENEEA. The DNA of the CDR3 is TGTGCCAGCAGCACACGGCTACAGGCCTTCTCTGGAAACACCATATATTTT. It encodes CASSTRLQAFSGNTIYF.

With respect to this clone: In the same sample, other DNA sequences code for this CDR3. The CDR3 DNA reads TGTGCCAGCAGCCAAGTCGGCGGGAACACTGAAGCTTTCTTT. It yields the protein CASSQVGGNTEAFF. The chain uses TRBV3-1 (or the pseudogene TRBV3-2) and TRBJ1-1; D gene uncertain. CDR3 size: 14 residues. Germline CDR1 and CDR2: LGHDT and YNNKEL (reference sequence). V shed 1 base and J shed 1 base, with 7 bases lying between them.

The chain is built from TRBV6-5 and TRBJ1-6; 9 positions match TRBD1. The CDR3 is made up of 15 amino acids. Germline CDR1 and CDR2: MNHEY and SVGAGI. Trimming took 6 bases from V and 9 from J; bases not matched to a gene: 9. CDR3 sequence reads: CASRRGDRVTSPLHF. The CDR3 DNA sequence: TGTGCCAGCAGGAGAGGGGACAGGGTAACTTCACCCCTCCACTTT.

The chain is built from TRBV9 and TRBJ1-2; 8 bases map to TRBD1. With 1 base clipped from V and 8 bases from J, the junction kept 13 bases outside the gene matches. CDR3 size: 16 residues. CDR1 is SGDLS, CDR2 YYNGEE, per germline. This CDR3 is CASSVNGGQEYWGYTF. CDR3 in DNA: TGTGCCAGCAGCGTAAATGGGGGACAGGAGTATTGGGGCTACACCTTC.

The chain uses TRBV30 and TRBJ2-6; possible D gene TRBD2, 7 bases. The CDR3 totals 14 residues. Looked up from germline, CDR1 is GTSNPN and CDR2 is SVGIG (reference sequence). The CDR3 loop is CATWGGLGANVLTF. The CDR3 DNA follows: TGTGCTACATGGGGGGGGCTTGGGGCCAACGTCCTGACTTTC. Full variable domain (outside the CDR3, taken from reference TRBV30 and TRBJ2-6): SQTIHQWPATLVQPVGSPLSLECTVEGTSNPNLYWYRQAAGRGLQLLFYSVGIGQISSEVPQNLSASRPQDRQFILSSKKLLLSDSGFYLCATWGGLGANVLTFGAGSRLTVL.

This clone was seen a single time. The chain recombines TRBV6-4 with TRBJ1-2, with 10 nucleotides matching TRBD1. CDR3 length equals 15 residues. V shed 3 bases, J shed 5 bases, and the junction held 6 bases outside the gene matches. Per germline, CDR1 MRHNA and CDR2 SNTAGT. CDR3 DNA sequence: TGTGCCAGCAGTGAAGAGGGACAGGGGTGGTATGGCTACACCTTC. This encodes CASSEEGQGWYGYTF.

V usage is TRBV6-5 and J usage is TRBJ2-1; D possibly corresponds to TRBD2 (6 bases). With 0 bases removed from V and 7 bases from J, the gap between germline ends came to 13 bases. The CDR3 length is 15 residues. In germline, CDR1 is MNHEY, CDR2 SVGAGI. The CDR3 DNA reads as TGTGCCAGCAGTTACTCGAAACCCCGGGGGAATGAGCAGTTCTTC. As protein: CASSYSKPRGNEQFF.

The CDR3 spells CASSQAITGGARNEQFF. The CDR3 bases are TGTGCCAGCAGCCAAGCAATTACAGGGGGGGCTCGGAATGAGCAGTTCTTC. This chain joins TRBV3-1 (or the pseudogene TRBV3-2) and TRBJ2-1; D possibly corresponds to TRBD1 (8 bases). The CDR3 totals 17 residues. Germline CDR1 reads LGHDT; CDR2 reads YNNKEL (reference sequence). V lost 1 base to trimming and J lost 7 bases, with 20 bases between them.

The rearrangement joins TRBV5-5 to TRBJ2-1; 9 positions agree with TRBD2. The CDR3 runs to 15 residues. Germline assignment: CDR1 SGHKS and CDR2 YYEKEE (reference sequence). With V trimmed by 4 bases and J by 4 bases, 6 bases remained unmatched. Written as DNA, the CDR3 is TGTGCCAGCAGCGAGTGGGCGGGAGGGTACAATGAGCAGTTCTTC. Its protein is CASSEWAGGYNEQFF.

V gene TRBV7-6 combines with J gene TRBJ2-3, with 11 bases fitting TRBD2. CDR3 size: 15 residues. Trimming cost V 4 bases and J 6 bases; bases outside gene matches: 6. Germline lookup yields CDR1 SGHVS and CDR2 FNYEAQ. CDR3 DNA: TGTGCCAGCAGCTGGGTAGCGGGAGGGCGGGATACGCAGTATTTT. Protein: CASSWVAGGRDTQYF.

V is TRBV20-1 and J is TRBJ1-2; a weak D match, TRBD1 (5 bases). The length of the CDR3 is 10 residues. Per germline, CDR1 DFQATT and CDR2 SNEGSKA (reference sequence). CDR3 protein: CSGRGDGYTF. The CDR3 DNA reads as TGCAGCGGGCGGGGGGACGGCTACACCTTC.

CDR3 loop: CATALAGGGNEQFF. For the CDR3, the DNA is TGCGCCACCGCTCTAGCGGGAGGCGGCAATGAGCAGTTCTTC. The V and J genes are TRBV10-2 and TRBJ2-1; TRBD2 aligns across 11 bases. V shed 10 bases and J 6 bases; nucleotides not matched to a gene: 8. The CDR3 covers 14 residues. CDR1 WSHSY and CDR2 SAAADI come from the germline V gene.

V is TRBV30 and J is TRBJ2-2; D might be TRBD1 (7 bases). The germline V gene has CDR1 GTSNPN and CDR2 SVGIG (reference sequence). V was cut by 5 bases and J by 7 bases, with 14 bases left in between. This CDR3 spans 13 amino acids. The CDR3 spells CAWEEGAVGELFF. The CDR3 DNA reads as TGTGCCTGGGAGGAGGGGGCCGTCGGGGAGCTGTTTTTT.

The chain is built from TRBV9 and TRBJ1-3; no reliable D call. The germline V and J ends were trimmed by 7 bases and 0 bases, with 8 bases remaining between them. Germline CDR1 SGDLS, CDR2 YYNGEE. CDR3 length equals 13 residues. The CDR3, as DNA: TGTGCCAGCGGGCAGAACTCTGGAAACACCATATATTTT. Amino acids: CASGQNSGNTIYF. Variable domain in full (rest from reference TRBV9 and TRBJ1-3): DSGVTQTPKHLITATGQRVTLRCSPRSGDLSVYWYQQSLDQGLQFLIQYYNGEERAKGNILERFSAQQFPDLHSELNLSSLELGDSALYFCASGQNSGNTIYFGEGSWLTVV.